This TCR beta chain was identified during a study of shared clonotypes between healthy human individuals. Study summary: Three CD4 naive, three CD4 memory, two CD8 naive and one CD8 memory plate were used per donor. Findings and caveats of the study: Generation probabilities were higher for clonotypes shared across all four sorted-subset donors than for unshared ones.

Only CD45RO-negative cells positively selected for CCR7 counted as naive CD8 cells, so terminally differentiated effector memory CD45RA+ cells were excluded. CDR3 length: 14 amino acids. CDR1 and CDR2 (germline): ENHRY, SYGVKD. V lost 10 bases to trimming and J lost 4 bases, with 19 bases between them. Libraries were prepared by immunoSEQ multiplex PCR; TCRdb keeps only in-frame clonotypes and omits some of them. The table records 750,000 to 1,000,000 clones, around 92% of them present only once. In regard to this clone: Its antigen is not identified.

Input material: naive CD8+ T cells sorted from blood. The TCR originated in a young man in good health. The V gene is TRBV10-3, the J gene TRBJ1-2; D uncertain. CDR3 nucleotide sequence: TGTGCCACCAAAGATCTGGGGATCAGCTATGGCTACACCTTC. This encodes CATKDLGISYGYTF.